Presented here are 20 T cell receptor beta chains from one specimen sequenced in a study of blood T cell repertoires in COVID-19. Some clones are missing from TCRdb's copy, which holds only in-frame ones; the method was immunoSEQ multiplex PCR. The sample comprises about 160,000 clones, roughly 85% of which are singletons, and under 6.5% rests with the top ten. Sequenced sample: peripheral blood. These receptors came from a woman in her 50s with COVID-19, enrolled during active disease.

The chain uses TRBV27 and TRBJ2-7, with 8 nucleotides matching TRBD1. The J segment lost 5 bases and the V segment lost 0 bases, leaving 30 bases of the junction unmatched. Germline V gene data show CDR1 as MNHEY and CDR2 as SMNVEV (reference sequence). The CDR3 runs 23 residues. The chain's CDR3 is CASSLSPARVNTGGRGVLDEQYF. The CDR3 DNA reads as TGTGCCAGCAGTTTATCCCCTGCCCGCGTTAATACAGGGGGGAGAGGGGTCTTGGACGAGCAGTACTTC.

The rearrangement joins TRBV3-1 (or the pseudogene TRBV3-2) to TRBJ2-6, with 7 positions matching TRBD1. Germline CDR1 is LGHDT and CDR2 is YNNKEL (reference sequence). The trim removed 1 base at V and 2 bases at J, leaving 2 bases unmatched. The CDR3 sequence is 16 residues long. CDR3 DNA sequence: TGTGCCAGCAGCCAAGGGACAGGACCTGGGGCCAACGTCCTGACTTTC. Translated, it gives CASSQGTGPGANVLTF.

The chain employs TRBV6-5 and TRBJ1-5; TRBD1 matches 7 bases. V was clipped by 4 bases and J by 0 bases; unmatched bases: 6. The CDR3 has 16 residues. CDR1 and CDR2 (germline): MNHEY, SVGAGI. The DNA for the CDR3 is TGTGCCAGCAGTTCCGCGGGACAGAATAGCAATCAGCCCCAGCATTTT. It is translated as CASSSAGQNSNQPQHF.

This clone was seen only a few times. The chain recombines TRBV5-1 with TRBJ2-2; D is possibly TRBD2 (6 bases). The CDR3 is 14 residues long. V lost 9 bases and J lost 3, with 15 bases in between. Germline lookup yields CDR1 SGHRS and CDR2 YFSETQ. CDR3 in DNA: TGCGCCACCCGACCTACGGGGGACACCGGGGAGCTGTTTTTT. Translating gives CATRPTGDTGELFF. Drawing the rest from reference TRBV5-1 and TRBJ2-2, the complete variable domain is KAGVTQTPRYLIKTRGQQVTLSCSPISGHRSVSWYQQTPGQGLQFLFEYFSETQRNKGNFPGRFSGRQFSNSRSEMNVSTLELGDSALYLCATRPTGDTGELFFGEGSRLTVL.

J is TRBJ2-5 and V is TRBV7-9; 12 bases are shared with TRBD2. This CDR3 is 16 amino acids long. V lost 1 base and J lost 5; bases outside the gene matches: 5. Germline CDR1 is SEHNR and CDR2 is FQNEAQ (reference sequence). CDR3 residues: CASSLDGLAGGETQYF. DNA for the CDR3: TGTGCCAGCAGCTTAGACGGCCTAGCGGGAGGGGAGACCCAGTACTTC.

The gene calls are TRBV28 and TRBJ2-7; 7 positions agree with TRBD2. After removal of 6 bases from V and 4 bases from J, the junction contained 12 bases not matched to a gene. The CDR3 runs 15 residues. In germline, CDR1 is MDHEN, CDR2 SYDVKM. CDR3 residues: CASSSAGQGRYEQYF. In nucleotides, the CDR3 is TGTGCCAGCAGCTCAGCGGGGCAGGGCCGGTACGAGCAGTACTTC. The full variable domain, completed using reference TRBV28 and TRBJ2-7, is DVKVTQSSRYLVKRTGEKVFLECVQDMDHENMFWYRQDPGLGLRLIYFSYDVKMKEKGDIPEGYSVSREKKERFSLILESASTNQTSMYLCASSSAGQGRYEQYFGPGTRLTVT.

This chain links TRBV6-5 with TRBJ2-2, with 9 bases aligning to TRBD1. After removal of 4 bases from V and 6 bases from J, the junction contained 3 bases not matched to a gene. CDR1 and CDR2 from the germline V gene are MNHEY and SVGAGI. This CDR3 region has 14 residues. This chain's CDR3 is CASSSDRGAGELFF. In DNA, the CDR3 is TGTGCCAGCAGTTCGGACAGGGGAGCCGGGGAGCTGTTTTTT.

There are a few counts of this clone. The chain carries TRBV3-1 (or the pseudogene TRBV3-2) and TRBJ2-1; maybe TRBD1 (6 bases). This CDR3 contains 14 residues. Germline V gene data show CDR1 as LGHDT and CDR2 as YNNKEL (reference sequence). V was shortened by 4 bases and J by 6 bases, with 13 bases between the two germline ends. CDR3 region: CASSRRGQFNEQFF. In DNA form, the CDR3 reads TGTGCCAGCAGCCGGCGAGGACAGTTCAATGAGCAGTTCTTC.

The chain joins TRBV10-1 to TRBJ1-5; a weak D match, TRBD1 (5 bases). The germline V and J ends were trimmed by 4 bases and 5 bases, with 15 bases remaining between them. The length of the CDR3 is 15 residues. The V gene's germline CDR1 is WNHNN and CDR2 SYGVQD (reference sequence). This CDR3 reads CASSARGRVDQPQHF. CDR3 sequence (DNA): TGCGCCAGCAGTGCCCGGGGGAGGGTTGATCAGCCCCAGCATTTT.

The rearrangement joins TRBV3-1 (or the pseudogene TRBV3-2) to TRBJ1-1; 7 bases agree with TRBD1. Trimming took 7 bases from V and 5 from J; bases not matched to a gene: 7. The germline V gene encodes CDR1 LGHDT and CDR2 YNNKEL (reference sequence). The CDR3 is 13 residues long. The CDR3 protein is CASTEQGRTEAFF. The CDR3 DNA follows: TGTGCCAGCACCGAACAGGGGAGGACTGAAGCTTTCTTT.

The chain recombines TRBV5-1 with TRBJ2-6; 7 positions agree with TRBD1. With V trimmed by 4 bases and J by 0 bases, 13 bases remained unmatched. The CDR3 has 19 amino acids. Germline values: CDR1 SGHRS, CDR2 YFSETQ. This CDR3 is CASSAPAWTGSSGANVLTF. The CDR3 DNA reads as TGCGCCAGCAGCGCCCCGGCCTGGACAGGATCCTCTGGGGCCAACGTCCTGACTTTC.

V and J are TRBV21-1 and TRBJ2-5; the table calls TRBD1, which could not be checked here. TRBV21-1 is termed a pseudogene. The CDR3 spans 15 residues. CDR3 amino acids: CASSKKVTEQETQYF. The CDR3 DNA reads as TGTGCCAGCAGCAAAAAAGTAACAGAGCAAGAGACCCAGTACTTC.

Here the CDR3 reads CASSLYGLGGNQPQHF. CDR3 sequence (DNA): TGCGCCAGCAGCTTGTATGGGCTCGGGGGGAATCAGCCCCAGCATTTT. The rearrangement uses TRBV5-1 and TRBJ1-5, with D perhaps TRBD1 (5 bases). This CDR3 comprises 16 residues. V lost 1 base to trimming and J lost 4 bases, with 15 bases between them. Germline V gene data show CDR1 as SGHRS and CDR2 as YFSETQ.

With regard to this clone: The same CDR3 arises from other DNA sequences in this sample as well. This chain links TRBV20-1 with TRBJ2-5; D gene uncertain. CDR3 length: 10 amino acids. V shed 5 bases and J shed 2 bases, with 3 bases lying between them. Germline-derived CDR1 and CDR2 are DFQATT and SNEGSKA (reference sequence). Here the CDR3 reads CSASQETQYF. Written as DNA, the CDR3 is TGCAGTGCTTCTCAAGAGACCCAGTACTTC.

This chain joins TRBV5-4 and TRBJ2-2, with TRBD1 identical over 7 bases. Germline loops: CDR1 SGHNT, CDR2 YYREEE (reference sequence). The CDR3 runs 15 residues. After removal of 1 base from V and 0 bases from J, the junction contained 0 bases not matched to a gene. The CDR3 DNA reads as TGTGCCAGCAGCTTGCAGGGGGCGAACACCGGGGAGCTGTTTTTT. Its protein product is CASSLQGANTGELFF.

The chain joins TRBV12-3 or TRBV12-4 to TRBJ2-2, with TRBD1 as a possible D gene (7 bases). This CDR3 has 13 amino acids. Between the trimmed V and J ends, which lost 8 bases and 5 bases, there was a span of 12 bases. This CDR3 reads CASQGGWTGELFF. In DNA, the CDR3 is TGTGCCAGCCAGGGGGGATGGACCGGGGAGCTGTTTTTT.

The CDR3 region has the DNA TGTGCCAGCAGCCCGAAACGGCAGGGGAGATTTAACACTGAAGCTTTCTTT. Protein product: CASSPKRQGRFNTEAFF. V gene TRBV7-3 combines with J gene TRBJ1-1; D is perhaps TRBD1 (6 bases). This CDR3 region has 17 residues. With 5 bases removed from V and 2 bases from J, the gap between germline ends came to 21 bases. Germline loops: CDR1 SGHTA, CDR2 FQGTGA.

V and J are TRBV27 and TRBJ2-7, with TRBD1 identical over 8 bases. CDR1 MNHEY and CDR2 SMNVEV come from the germline V gene (reference sequence). The CDR3 is 15 residues long. V shed 6 bases and J 6 bases; nucleotides not matched to a gene: 13. The DNA of the CDR3 is TGTGCCAGCAGGGGCGGGACAGGAAAGATTGGCGAGCAGTACTTC. Encoded protein: CASRGGTGKIGEQYF.

This clone was recorded a few times. This rearrangement joins TRBV4-2 to TRBJ2-3, with TRBD2 identical over 13 bases. Trimming took 4 bases from V and 0 from J; bases not matched to a gene: 7. CDR1 and CDR2 from the germline V gene are LGHNA and YNFKEQ. CDR3 length: 18 amino acids. The CDR3 sequence is CASSPQGTSGDSTDTQYF. CDR3 in DNA: TGTGCCAGCAGCCCGCAAGGGACTAGCGGGGATAGCACAGATACGCAGTATTTT.

The table lists this clone with a count of one. The V call is TRBV6-2 or TRBV6-3, the J call TRBJ2-5; 8 nucleotides agree with TRBD1. Germline trimming cut 5 bases from V and 5 bases from J; bases unmatched to any gene: 13. This CDR3 has 16 amino acids. CDR1 and CDR2 (germline): MNHEY, SVGEGT. The CDR3 nucleotides read TGTGCCAGCAGTCCCCCCGGTCAGGGGGCTAGGGAGACCCAGTACTTC. Translating gives CASSPPGQGARETQYF.